These 17 T cell receptor beta chains were all obtained from the same sample, sequenced in a study of OX40 agonist ivuxolimab in advanced cancers. The table came from immunoSEQ multiplex PCR; TCRdb's copy has only in-frame clones and leaves some out. The table includes some 60,000 clones, approximately 94% detected once. The sequences come from CD4+ or CD8+ T cells sorted from blood, collected in a trial of the OX40 agonist ivuxolimab. All receptors derive from an adult with an advanced solid tumor such as melanoma, head and neck, liver or kidney cancer.

V gene TRBV19 combines with J gene TRBJ1-1; D is possibly TRBD1 (5 bases). Per the germline V gene, CDR1 is LNHDA and CDR2 is SQIVND (reference sequence). The length of the CDR3 is 15 residues. V was shortened by 6 bases and J by 0 bases, with 14 bases between the two germline ends. The CDR3 DNA is TGTGCCAGTAGCCTCCAGGGCCGTATGAACACTGAAGCTTTCTTT. Translated: CASSLQGRMNTEAFF.

The CDR3 reads CASSPVLTLGDTQYF. CDR3 in DNA: TGCGCCAGCAGCCCCGTTTTGACCCTCGGAGATACGCAGTATTTT. The chain is built from TRBV5-1 and TRBJ2-3; D not certain. Germline V CDR1 and CDR2: SGHRS, YFSETQ. Trimming removed 4 bases from V and 5 bases from J, with 17 bases in between. The CDR3 covers 15 residues. Filled out from reference TRBV5-1 and TRBJ2-3, the complete variable domain reads KAGVTQTPRYLIKTRGQQVTLSCSPISGHRSVSWYQQTPGQGLQFLFEYFSETQRNKGNFPGRFSGRQFSNSRSEMNVSTLELGDSALYLCASSPVLTLGDTQYFGPGTRLTVL.

A single count supports this clone. The chain carries TRBV13 and TRBJ2-7; 7 bases line up with TRBD2. Germline V gives CDR1 PRHDT, CDR2 FYEKMQ (reference sequence). The CDR3 runs to 12 residues. Trimming took 5 bases from V and 7 from J; bases not matched to a gene: 5. The CDR3, as DNA: TGTGCCAGCAGCAGACTAGCCGGAGAGCAGTACTTC. As protein: CASSRLAGEQYF.

The V and J genes are TRBV7-9 and TRBJ2-1; possible D gene TRBD2, 6 bases. This CDR3 spans 18 amino acids. Germline V gene sequence: CDR1 SEHNR, CDR2 FQNEAQ (reference sequence). Trimming pared 1 base from V and 0 bases from J, leaving 16 bases between. In DNA, the CDR3 is TGTGCCAGCAGCTTAGAGTCCTGGGACTCCAGCTCCTACAATGAGCAGTTCTTC. Protein: CASSLESWDSSSYNEQFF.

V is TRBV28 and J is TRBJ1-1; D unclear. The germline gives CDR1 MDHEN, CDR2 SYDVKM. V shed 3 bases and J shed 0 bases, with 5 bases lying between them. The CDR3 runs to 13 residues. The DNA for the CDR3 is TGTGCCAGCAGTTTGATAATGAACACTGAAGCTTTCTTT. Protein sequence: CASSLIMNTEAFF. Looking up the rest from reference TRBV28 and TRBJ1-1 gives the full variable domain: DVKVTQSSRYLVKRTGEKVFLECVQDMDHENMFWYRQDPGLGLRLIYFSYDVKMKEKGDIPEGYSVSREKKERFSLILESASTNQTSMYLCASSLIMNTEAFFGQGTRLTVV.

The V call is TRBV6-6, the J call TRBJ2-7; D is possibly TRBD1 (6 bases). Trimming shortened V by 0 bases and J by 0 bases, and 9 bases separated the two germline ends. Germline CDR1 is MNHNY and CDR2 is SVGAGI (reference sequence). This CDR3 is 15 amino acids long. In nucleotides, the CDR3 is TGTGCCAGCAGTTACTCAACAGGGACCTCCTACGAGCAGTACTTC. It codes for CASSYSTGTSYEQYF.

This rearrangement joins TRBV7-9 to TRBJ2-7; no reliable D call. V was trimmed by 5 bases and J by 6 bases, leaving 14 bases between them. The germline V gene has CDR1 SEHNR and CDR2 FQNEAQ (reference sequence). The CDR3 runs 13 residues. CDR3 residues: CASSRFPVSEQYF. The CDR3 region has the DNA TGTGCCAGCAGCCGATTCCCAGTGAGCGAGCAGTACTTC. The full variable domain, rest sourced from reference TRBV7-9 and TRBJ2-7, is DTGVSQNPRHKITKRGQNVTFRCDPISEHNRLYWYRQTLGQGPEFLTYFQNEAQLEKSRLLSDRFSAERPKGSFSTLEIQRTEQGDSAMYLCASSRFPVSEQYFGPGTRLTVT.

V is TRBV11-1 and J is TRBJ2-7; D might be TRBD1 or TRBD2, each matching 5 bases. The CDR3 is 14 amino acids. Trimming left V 4 bases short and J 2 bases short, with 12 bases between. Per the germline V gene, CDR1 is SGHAT and CDR2 is FQDESV (reference sequence). The CDR3 nucleotides read TGTGCCAGCAGCTACACGGGACGGCCCTACGAGCAGTACTTC. Translation: CASSYTGRPYEQYF.

This sequence joins TRBV9 and TRBJ2-2, with TRBD2 identical over 8 bases. The germline CDR1 and CDR2 sequences are SGDLS and YYNGEE. V gave up 3 bases and J gave up 1 base; unmatched junction bases: 2. This CDR3 is 15 amino acids long. CDR3 DNA: TGTGCCAGCAGCGCTACTAGCGGGAACACCGGGGAGCTGTTTTTT. Its translation is CASSATSGNTGELFF.

The chain joins TRBV19 to TRBJ1-5; TRBD1 aligns across 11 bases. Per the germline V gene, CDR1 is LNHDA and CDR2 is SQIVND (reference sequence). Trimming took 6 bases from V and 6 from J; bases not matched to a gene: 4. This CDR3 is built from 14 residues. The CDR3 protein is CASRDRGQAQPQHF. CDR3 DNA sequence: TGTGCCAGTAGGGACAGGGGGCAGGCTCAGCCCCAGCATTTT.

This sequence joins TRBV7-8 and TRBJ2-7; 8 bases match TRBD2. CDR1 and CDR2 from the germline V gene are SGHVS and FQNEAQ. The CDR3 loop spans 14 amino acids. After removal of 8 bases from V and 4 bases from J, the junction contained 10 bases not matched to a gene. The CDR3 nucleotides are TGTGCCAGCGGTTCTGGCGGGGGGTTTTACGAGCAGTACTTC. Its protein is CASGSGGGFYEQYF.

The chain employs TRBV18 and TRBJ2-3; no definite D call. From germline, CDR1 is KGHSH and CDR2 LQKENI. V was clipped by 8 bases and J by 2 bases, with 11 bases between them. The CDR3 has 13 residues. Here the CDR3 DNA reads TGTGCCAGCCCTGAAAACCCCACAGATACGCAGTATTTT. It translates to CASPENPTDTQYF.

The V and J genes are TRBV13 and TRBJ2-7; 8 bases fit TRBD1. This CDR3 contains 14 residues. CDR1 and CDR2 (germline): PRHDT, FYEKMQ (reference sequence). Trimming removed 4 bases from V and 5 bases from J; junction bases left unmatched: 7. The CDR3 loop reads CASSYRDRFDEQYF. CDR3 DNA: TGTGCCAGCAGCTACCGGGACAGGTTCGACGAGCAGTACTTC.

This chain joins TRBV14 and TRBJ2-7; 9 nucleotides line up with TRBD1. The CDR3 length is 15 residues. The germline gives CDR1 SGHDN, CDR2 FVKESK. The trim removed 2 bases at V and 3 bases at J, leaving 5 bases unmatched. In nucleotides, the CDR3 is TGTGCCAGCAGCCAATCTACAGGGGGCAGCTACGAGCAGTACTTC. Translated: CASSQSTGGSYEQYF.

The V and J genes are TRBV29-1 and TRBJ2-5, with D unresolved. Germline values: CDR1 SQVTM, CDR2 ANQGSEA. The CDR3 spans 11 residues. Trimming removed 7 bases from V and 5 bases from J, with 11 bases in between. The CDR3 here is CSAGSDETQYF. CDR3 DNA: TGCAGCGCCGGCAGTGACGAGACCCAGTACTTC.

This CDR3 is CASSLVRRDRGRETEAFF. The CDR3 coding sequence is TGTGCCAGCAGCTTAGTCCGCCGGGACAGGGGGCGAGAGACTGAAGCTTTCTTT. The V gene is TRBV5-6, the J gene TRBJ1-1, with 12 bases aligning to TRBD1. Losses at the gene ends were 2 bases for V and 5 bases for J; bases not matched to a gene: 13. CDR1 and CDR2 (germline): SGHDT, YYEEEE. The CDR3 is 18 residues long.

The DNA for the CDR3 is TGTGCCAGCAGCTCCTATTTGGGGCATGAGCAGTTCTTC. This sequence encodes CASSSYLGHEQFF. This sequence joins TRBV11-3 and TRBJ2-1; D possibly corresponds to TRBD1 (5 bases). Germline V gene sequence: CDR1 SGHNT, CDR2 YENEEA. Trimming stripped 4 bases from V and 8 bases from J, with 12 bases between. The CDR3 contains 13 residues.